Described below is a single TCR beta chain sequence and its context. Antigen specificity is unknown. Sequence at one end of the junction differs from germline and may be a read error. The record originates from a study of tumor and adjacent non-tumor tissue in lung cancer. Three rounds of nested PCR, following a modified ARM-PCR protocol, produced the TCRbeta library. TCRdb reprocessed the multiplex PCR reads via MiXCR and lists one record per CDR3 protein. Here the sample spans about 48,000 distinct CDR3 sequences, roughly 67% being singletons. RNA was extracted from bulk tissue without any cell sorting. The normal lung tissue was taken more than 3 cm from the tumor edge. General observations from the study: Normal lung showed higher cumulative top 100 clone frequency than tumor. Significantly higher TCR diversity was found in tumor than normal lung.

This clonotype was sampled from a woman aged 70-85 years with non-small cell lung cancer. Sequencing input: distant non-tumor lung tissue.

This CDR3 is CSVGRGWTNEKVFF. In DNA, the CDR3 is TGCAGTGTCGGACGGGGGTGGACTAATGAAAAAGTGTTTTTT. The chain joins TRBV29-1 to TRBJ1-4, with D possibly matching TRBD1 (5 bases). From germline, CDR1 is SQVTM and CDR2 ANQGSEA. This CDR3 has 14 amino acids.